The source of this TCR beta chain is a study of blood T cell repertoires in COVID-19. Profiled with immunoSEQ multiplex PCR; TCRdb holds only in-frame clones, not every one. Of over 200,000 clones listed, 70% to 85% are singletons. Sequenced material: peripheral blood. This TCR came from a woman at least 80 years old with acute or convalescent COVID-19.

CDR3 in DNA: TGTTATGGGGGGCGGGAGAGGATCGGGGAGCTGTTTTTT. Translating it yields CYGGRERIGELFF. The chain is built from TRBV12-2 and TRBJ2-2; the table gives TRBD2 as D, unverified against the DNA. TRBV12-2 is a listed pseudogene. This CDR3 has 13 amino acids.